A single sample gave rise to the 20 T cell receptor beta chains below, sequenced in a study of control samples from healthy donors and cancer patients. TCRdb's copy holds only in-frame clones and misses some; the assay was immunoSEQ multiplex PCR. The data contain under 70,000 clones, about 96% of them singletons. Sequencing input: blood. These receptor sequences come from a woman younger than 30 in good health.

V and J are TRBV27 and TRBJ1-2; weak D call: TRBD1 (5 bases). There are 16 residues in the CDR3. V shed 0 bases and J shed 6 bases, with 17 bases lying between them. Germline CDR1 MNHEY, CDR2 SMNVEV (reference sequence). The CDR3: CASSLSGPRTFNGYTF. In DNA, the CDR3 is TGTGCCAGCAGTTTATCGGGGCCCAGGACTTTCAATGGCTACACCTTC.

The rearrangement uses TRBV4-3 and TRBJ1-4, with D perhaps matching TRBD1 (6 bases). V was cut by 0 bases and J by 0 bases, with 14 bases left in between. CDR1 is LGHNA and CDR2 is YSLEER in the germline V gene. The CDR3 has 18 residues. CDR3 protein: CASSQDLSRGATNEKLFF. CDR3 nucleotide sequence: TGCGCCAGCAGCCAAGATCTTAGCAGGGGTGCAACTAATGAAAAACTGTTTTTT.

The chain recombines TRBV27 with TRBJ1-2; no clear D. This CDR3 has 16 residues. Trimming removed 4 bases from V and 4 bases from J, with 19 bases in between. Germline values: CDR1 MNHEY, CDR2 SMNVEV (reference sequence). CDR3 amino acids: CASSSFTNTVAYGYTF. CDR3 nucleotide sequence: TGTGCCAGCAGTTCTTTTACAAACACAGTCGCCTATGGCTACACCTTC.

The genes are TRBV9 and TRBJ2-1; possible D gene TRBD1, 5 bases. CDR1 is SGDLS, CDR2 YYNGEE, per germline. CDR3 size: 13 residues. Trimming cost V 4 bases and J 15 bases, with 20 bases left between them. For the CDR3, the DNA is TGTGCCAGCAGCCCTCCCCAGGGTAGGAGTCGGTTCTTC. This encodes CASSPPQGRSRFF. Filled out from reference TRBV9 and TRBJ2-1, the complete variable domain reads DSGVTQTPKHLITATGQRVTLRCSPRSGDLSVYWYQQSLDQGLQFLIQYYNGEERAKGNILERFSAQQFPDLHSELNLSSLELGDSALYFCASSPPQGRSRFFGPGTRLTVL.

Of note for this clone: An end of the junction does not agree with germline; a read error may underlie this. The rearrangement uses TRBV7-2 and TRBJ1-3, with D hard to call. This CDR3 comprises 14 residues. Germline loops: CDR1 SGHTA, CDR2 FQGNSA. The chain's CDR3 is CASSPRTAGSTIYF. In nucleotides, the CDR3 is TGTGCCAGCAGCCCACGGACGGCCGGAAGCACCATATATTTT. The full variable domain, with the rest looked up from reference TRBV7-2 and TRBJ1-3, is GAGVSQSPSNKVTEKGKDVELRCDPISGHTALYWYRQSLGQGLEFLIYFQGNSAPDKSGLPSDRFSAERTGGSVSTLTIQRTQQEDSAVYLCASSPRTAGSTIYFGEGSWLTVV.

The J gene is TRBJ1-1, the V gene TRBV5-6; D is uncertain. Trimming pared 0 bases from V and 8 bases from J, leaving 20 bases between. The CDR3 is made up of 16 amino acids. Germline CDR1 and CDR2: SGHDT and YYEEEE. As DNA, the CDR3 is TGTGCCAGCAGCTTGGTGGACGGGTTTGGGATTGGGGAAGCTTTCTTT. It is translated as CASSLVDGFGIGEAFF.

The gene calls are TRBV5-1 and TRBJ2-7, with D tentatively TRBD1 (5 bases). V lost 4 bases and J lost 2, with 16 bases in between. CDR1 SGHRS and CDR2 YFSETQ come from the germline V gene. CDR3 length: 15 amino acids. The CDR3 spells CASSRGHATAYEQYF. The CDR3 DNA reads TGCGCCAGCAGCAGAGGACACGCGACCGCCTACGAGCAGTACTTC.

This sequence joins TRBV9 and TRBJ1-1; 8 positions match TRBD1. The CDR3 extends over 16 amino acids. V shed 3 bases and J 3 bases; nucleotides not matched to a gene: 10. The germline V gene encodes CDR1 SGDLS and CDR2 YYNGEE. The CDR3 coding sequence is TGTGCCAGCAGCGGAACCGGGACAGGACGCGACACTGAAGCTTTCTTT. It is translated as CASSGTGTGRDTEAFF.

This chain links TRBV2 with TRBJ2-7, with 9 bases lining up with TRBD1. Germline loops: CDR1 SNHLY, CDR2 FYNNEI. The CDR3 is 13 residues long. Germline trimming cut 8 bases from V and 0 bases from J; bases unmatched to any gene: 2. CDR3 nucleotide sequence: TGTGCCAGCGTGGGACAGGGCTCCTACGAGCAGTACTTC. Protein sequence: CASVGQGSYEQYF.

The chain links TRBV5-8 to TRBJ1-5, with D possibly being TRBD1 (5 bases). V shed 7 bases and J shed 3 bases, with 17 bases lying between them. This CDR3 has 15 residues. The germline V gene encodes CDR1 SGHTS and CDR2 YDEGEE. The CDR3 is CASRLAGPNNQPQHF. In DNA form, the CDR3 reads TGTGCCAGCCGTCTCGCGGGGCCCAACAATCAGCCCCAGCATTTT.

This clone was recorded once. The rearrangement links TRBV5-8 to TRBJ2-6, with D unclear. V was cut by 0 bases and J by 1 base, with 11 bases left in between. Germline loops: CDR1 SGHTS, CDR2 YDEGEE. CDR3 length: 17 amino acids. The CDR3 sequence is CASSLAGSGSGANVLTF. CDR3 coding DNA: TGTGCCAGCAGCTTGGCCGGTTCCGGATCTGGGGCCAACGTCCTGACTTTC. The full variable domain, in which reference TRBV5-8 and TRBJ2-6 provide the parts outside the CDR3, is EAGVTQSPTHLIKTRGQQATLRCSPISGHTSVYWYQQALGLGLQFLLWYDEGEERNRGNFPPRFSGRQFPNYSSELNVNALELEDSALYLCASSLAGSGSGANVLTFGAGSRLTVL.

This chain's CDR3 is CASSPRTGEETQYF. CDR3 DNA sequence: TGTGCCAGCAGTCCTCGGACAGGGGAAGAGACCCAGTACTTC. The V call is TRBV28, the J call TRBJ2-5; TRBD1 matches at 9 bases. Trimming cost V 5 bases and J 3 bases; bases outside gene matches: 4. The CDR3 consists of 14 residues. Germline CDR1 MDHEN, CDR2 SYDVKM.

In DNA form, the CDR3 reads TGTGCCAGCAGTTACTCGAGGCCATCCCTGAGGGCTTTCTTT. It translates to CASSYSRPSLRAFF. The chain links TRBV6-2 or TRBV6-3 to TRBJ1-1, with no clear D. V dropped 0 bases and J dropped 11 bases, with 16 bases sitting between them. The CDR3 runs 14 residues. CDR1 and CDR2 (germline): MNHEY, SVGEGT.

This clone was detected only once. J is TRBJ2-1 and V is TRBV5-8; 10 nucleotides agree with TRBD1. V shed 5 bases, J shed 2 bases, and the junction held 7 bases outside the gene matches. This CDR3 comprises 16 residues. Germline CDR1 is SGHTS and CDR2 is YDEGEE. The CDR3 bases are TGTGCCAGCAGGTATCGGGACAGGGGAACCTACAATGAGCAGTTCTTC. Protein product: CASRYRDRGTYNEQFF. Variable domain in full (rest from reference TRBV5-8 and TRBJ2-1): EAGVTQSPTHLIKTRGQQATLRCSPISGHTSVYWYQQALGLGLQFLLWYDEGEERNRGNFPPRFSGRQFPNYSSELNVNALELEDSALYLCASRYRDRGTYNEQFFGPGTRLTVL.

The chain links TRBV18 to TRBJ1-6; possible D gene TRBD1, 5 bases. CDR3 length: 14 amino acids. Deletions cut 4 bases from V and 7 bases from J, with 11 bases between. Per germline, CDR1 KGHSH and CDR2 LQKENI. The CDR3 DNA reads as TGTGCCAGCTCACGAGACAGAGAGAATTCACCCCTCCACTTT. Translation gives CASSRDRENSPLHF.

The rearrangement links TRBV7-6 to TRBJ2-2, with 8 bases that match TRBD2. V lost 3 bases, J lost 5 bases, and 5 bases stayed unmatched. The CDR3 spans 15 residues. Germline lookup yields CDR1 SGHVS and CDR2 FNYEAQ. The CDR3, as DNA: TGTGCCAGCAGCTTGGGGCGGGGGGAAACCGGGGAGCTGTTTTTT. Translated, it gives CASSLGRGETGELFF. Combining the CDR3 with reference TRBV7-6 and TRBJ2-2 gives the whole variable domain GAGVSQSPRYKVTKRGQDVALRCDPISGHVSLYWYRQALGQGPEFLTYFNYEAQQDKSGLPNDRFSAERPEGSISTLTIQRTEQRDSAMYRCASSLGRGETGELFFGEGSRLTVL.

The V call is TRBV7-9, the J call TRBJ2-1, with D perhaps TRBD1 (5 bases). This CDR3 has 13 amino acids. V was trimmed by 4 bases and J by 4 bases, leaving 8 bases between them. Germline V gives CDR1 SEHNR, CDR2 FQNEAQ (reference sequence). In DNA, the CDR3 is TGTGCCAGCAGCTCACAGGTTTACAATGAGCAGTTCTTC. Translated, it gives CASSSQVYNEQFF.

This rearrangement joins TRBV19 to TRBJ2-1; possible D gene TRBD2, 6 bases. Trimming took 1 base from V and 9 from J, leaving 16 bases between them. From germline, CDR1 is LNHDA and CDR2 SQIVND (reference sequence). CDR3 length: 15 amino acids. The CDR3 DNA sequence: TGTGCCAGTAGTATAGGCATGAGTAGGAGGGGTGAGCAGTTCTTC. Protein product: CASSIGMSRRGEQFF.

V and J are TRBV14 and TRBJ1-2; TRBD1 might be the D (6 bases). V was shortened by 4 bases and J by 8 bases, with 14 bases between the two germline ends. Germline CDR1 is SGHDN and CDR2 is FVKESK. This CDR3 is built from 13 residues. CDR3 protein: CASSPGQFGGYTF. CDR3 DNA: TGTGCCAGCAGCCCTGGACAGTTTGGGGGCTACACCTTC.

This chain joins TRBV28 and TRBJ2-5; the D is unclear. The CDR3 length is 12 residues. The germline CDR1 and CDR2 sequences are MDHEN and SYDVKM. V gave up 2 bases and J gave up 4 bases, with 5 bases separating them. The CDR3 region is CASSLRSETQYF. The CDR3, as DNA: TGTGCCAGCAGTTTAAGGTCAGAGACCCAGTACTTC.